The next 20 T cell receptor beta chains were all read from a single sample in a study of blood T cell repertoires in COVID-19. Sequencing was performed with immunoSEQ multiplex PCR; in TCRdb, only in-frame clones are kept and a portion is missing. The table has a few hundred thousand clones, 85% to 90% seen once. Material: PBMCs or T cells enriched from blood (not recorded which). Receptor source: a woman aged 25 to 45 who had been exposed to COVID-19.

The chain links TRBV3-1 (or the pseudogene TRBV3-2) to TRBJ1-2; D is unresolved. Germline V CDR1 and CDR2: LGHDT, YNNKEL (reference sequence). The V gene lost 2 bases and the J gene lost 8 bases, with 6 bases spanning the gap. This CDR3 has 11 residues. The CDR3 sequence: CASSQSGGYTF. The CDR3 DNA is TGTGCCAGCAGCCAAAGTGGCGGCTACACCTTC.

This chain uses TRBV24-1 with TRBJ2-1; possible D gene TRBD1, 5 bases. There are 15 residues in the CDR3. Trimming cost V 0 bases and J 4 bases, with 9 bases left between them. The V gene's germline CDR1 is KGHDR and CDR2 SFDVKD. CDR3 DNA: TGTGCCACCAGTGATTTGGAGCAGGGATACAATGAGCAGTTCTTC. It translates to CATSDLEQGYNEQFF.

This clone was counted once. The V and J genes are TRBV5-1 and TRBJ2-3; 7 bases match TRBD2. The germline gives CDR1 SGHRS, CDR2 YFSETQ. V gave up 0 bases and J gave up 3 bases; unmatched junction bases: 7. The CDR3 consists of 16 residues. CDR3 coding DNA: TGCGCCAGCAGCTTGGACCGGGAGGTGGGGACAGATACGCAGTATTTT. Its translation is CASSLDREVGTDTQYF.

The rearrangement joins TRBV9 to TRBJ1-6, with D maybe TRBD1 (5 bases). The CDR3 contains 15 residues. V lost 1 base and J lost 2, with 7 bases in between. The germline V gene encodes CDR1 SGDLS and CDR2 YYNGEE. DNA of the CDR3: TGTGCCAGCAGCGTACTAGGGGCCTATAATTCACCCCTCCACTTT. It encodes CASSVLGAYNSPLHF.

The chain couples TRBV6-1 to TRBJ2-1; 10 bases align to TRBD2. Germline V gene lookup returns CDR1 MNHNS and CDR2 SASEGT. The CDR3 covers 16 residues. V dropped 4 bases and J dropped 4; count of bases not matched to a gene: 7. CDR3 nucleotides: TGTGCCAGCAGTGGATTTACTAGCGGGAAGTACAATGAGCAGTTCTTC. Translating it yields CASSGFTSGKYNEQFF.

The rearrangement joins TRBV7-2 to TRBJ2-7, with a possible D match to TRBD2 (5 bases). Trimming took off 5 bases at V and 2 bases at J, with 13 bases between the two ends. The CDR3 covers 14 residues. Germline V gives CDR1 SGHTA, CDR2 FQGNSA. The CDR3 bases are TGTGCCAGCAGCCCCTTCCGGGGAGCCTACGAGCAGTACTTC. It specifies CASSPFRGAYEQYF.

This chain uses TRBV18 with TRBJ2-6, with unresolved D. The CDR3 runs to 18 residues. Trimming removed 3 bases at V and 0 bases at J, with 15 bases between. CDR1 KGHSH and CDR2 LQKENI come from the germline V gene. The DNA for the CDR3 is TGTGCCAGCTCACCGATCTTACAGACGATCTCTGGGGCCAACGTCCTGACTTTC. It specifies CASSPILQTISGANVLTF.

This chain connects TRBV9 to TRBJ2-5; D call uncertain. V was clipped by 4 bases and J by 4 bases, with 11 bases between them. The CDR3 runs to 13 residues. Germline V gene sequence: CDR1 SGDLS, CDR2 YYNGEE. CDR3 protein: CASSPSRAETQYF. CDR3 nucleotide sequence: TGTGCCAGCAGCCCGAGCCGCGCAGAGACCCAGTACTTC.

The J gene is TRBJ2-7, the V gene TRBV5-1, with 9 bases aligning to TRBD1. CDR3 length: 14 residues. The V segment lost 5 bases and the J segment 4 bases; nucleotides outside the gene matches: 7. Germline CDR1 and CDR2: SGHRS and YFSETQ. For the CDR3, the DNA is TGCGCCAGCAGTCCCTCCGGGACAGGGTACGAGCAGTACTTC. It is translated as CASSPSGTGYEQYF.

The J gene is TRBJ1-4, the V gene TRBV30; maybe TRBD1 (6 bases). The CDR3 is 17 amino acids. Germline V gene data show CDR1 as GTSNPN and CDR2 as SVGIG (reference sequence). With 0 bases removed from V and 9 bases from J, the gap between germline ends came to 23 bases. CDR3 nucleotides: TGTGCCTGGAGTGTTGGAGTGGGAACAGCAGGACAGAAAAAACTGTTTTTT. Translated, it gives CAWSVGVGTAGQKKLFF.

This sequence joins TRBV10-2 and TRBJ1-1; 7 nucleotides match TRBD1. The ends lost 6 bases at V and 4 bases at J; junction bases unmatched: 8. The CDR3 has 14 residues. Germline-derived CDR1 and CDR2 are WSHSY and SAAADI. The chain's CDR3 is CASRGTVGPTEAFF. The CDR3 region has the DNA TGCGCCAGCAGGGGGACAGTGGGGCCCACTGAAGCTTTCTTT.

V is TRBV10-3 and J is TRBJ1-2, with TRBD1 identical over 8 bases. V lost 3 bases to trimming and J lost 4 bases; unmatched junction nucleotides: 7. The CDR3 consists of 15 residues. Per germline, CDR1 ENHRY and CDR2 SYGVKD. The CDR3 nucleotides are TGTGCCATCAGTGAAGGACAGGGAGGTACCTATGGCTACACCTTC. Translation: CAISEGQGGTYGYTF.

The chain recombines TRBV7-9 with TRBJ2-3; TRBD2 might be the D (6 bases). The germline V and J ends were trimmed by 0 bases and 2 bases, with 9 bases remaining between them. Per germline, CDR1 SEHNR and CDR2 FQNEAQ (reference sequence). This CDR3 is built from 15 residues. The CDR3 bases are TGTGCCAGCAGCTTAGCGGAGGGGCTCACAGATACGCAGTATTTT. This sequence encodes CASSLAEGLTDTQYF.

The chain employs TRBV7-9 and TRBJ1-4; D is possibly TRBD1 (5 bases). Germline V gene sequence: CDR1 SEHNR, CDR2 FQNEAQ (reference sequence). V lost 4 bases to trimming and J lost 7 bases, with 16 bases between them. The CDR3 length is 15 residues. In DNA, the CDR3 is TGTGCCAGCAGCTCCCCCGGGGGAGTAGTTGAAAAACTGTTTTTT. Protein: CASSSPGGVVEKLFF.

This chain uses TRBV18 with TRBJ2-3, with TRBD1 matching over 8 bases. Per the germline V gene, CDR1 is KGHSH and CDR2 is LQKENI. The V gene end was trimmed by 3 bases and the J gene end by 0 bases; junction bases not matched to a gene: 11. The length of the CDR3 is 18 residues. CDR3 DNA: TGTGCCAGCTCACCGGACAGGGACCCCTACGCTAGCACAGATACGCAGTATTTT. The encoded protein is CASSPDRDPYASTDTQYF.

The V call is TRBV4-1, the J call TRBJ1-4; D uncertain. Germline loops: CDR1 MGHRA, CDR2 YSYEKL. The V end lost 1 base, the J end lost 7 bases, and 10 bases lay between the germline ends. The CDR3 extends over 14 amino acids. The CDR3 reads CASSQGGSGEKLFF. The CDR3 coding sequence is TGCGCCAGCAGCCAAGGAGGGTCGGGTGAAAAACTGTTTTTT.

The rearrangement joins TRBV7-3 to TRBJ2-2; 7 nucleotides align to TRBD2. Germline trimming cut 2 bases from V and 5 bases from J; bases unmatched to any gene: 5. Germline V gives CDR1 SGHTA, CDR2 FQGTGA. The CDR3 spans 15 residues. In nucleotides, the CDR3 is TGTGCCAGCAGCTTAGGCGGGAGTACGACCGGGGAGCTGTTTTTT. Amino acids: CASSLGGSTTGELFF.

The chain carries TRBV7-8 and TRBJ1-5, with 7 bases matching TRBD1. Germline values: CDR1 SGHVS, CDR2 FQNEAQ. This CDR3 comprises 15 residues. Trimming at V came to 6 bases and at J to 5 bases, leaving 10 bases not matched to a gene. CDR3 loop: CASRRQGFDDQPQHF. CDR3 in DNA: TGTGCCAGCAGACGACAGGGATTCGACGATCAGCCCCAGCATTTT.

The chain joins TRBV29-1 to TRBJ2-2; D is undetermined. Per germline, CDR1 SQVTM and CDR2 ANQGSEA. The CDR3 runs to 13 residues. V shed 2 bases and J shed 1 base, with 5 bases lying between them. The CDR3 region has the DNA TGCAGCGTTGAAAAACAGAACACCGGGGAGCTGTTTTTT. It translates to CSVEKQNTGELFF.

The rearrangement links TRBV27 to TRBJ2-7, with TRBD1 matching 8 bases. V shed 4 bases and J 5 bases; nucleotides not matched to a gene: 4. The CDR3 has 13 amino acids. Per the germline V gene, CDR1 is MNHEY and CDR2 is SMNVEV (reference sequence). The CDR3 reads CASSSRTGHEQYF. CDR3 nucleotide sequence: TGTGCCAGCAGTTCCCGGACAGGGCACGAGCAGTACTTC.